This T cell receptor beta chain was identified in a study of blood T cell repertoires in COVID-19. Study information: There were acute and convalescent COVID-19 samples, and they came from the United States, Italy and Spain. The cDNA or gDNA used as material had been derived from T cells, B-cell-depleted T cells, or PBMCs.

Followed longitudinally, the Seattle patients had been enrolled during active infection. The V end lost 0 bases, the J end lost 1 base, and 5 bases lay between the germline ends. This CDR3 has 13 amino acids. Germline V gene sequence: CDR1 SGHDT, CDR2 YYEEEE. Original analysis: Amplifying reference gene primers gave estimates of nucleated cell counts. Sequencing was performed with immunoSEQ multiplex PCR; in TCRdb, only in-frame clones are kept and a portion is missing. That table supplies the V and J calls and clone size; D and trimming were determined from the DNA. The data hold 150,000 to 200,000 clones, with roughly 89% observed a single time.

Sequenced input: peripheral blood. This sequence joins TRBV5-6 and TRBJ2-7; D remains unclear. The TCR sequence derives from a woman aged 65 to 85 with COVID-19, enrolled during active disease. The CDR3 coding sequence is TGTGCCAGCAGCTTGGCACAGTCCTACGAGCAGTACTTC. Translated: CASSLAQSYEQYF.